This T cell receptor (beta chain) came from a study of blood T cell repertoires in COVID-19 (dated by TCRdb to the early 2020s). In terms of the full investigation: Collaborator samples came from the United States, Italy and Spain and covered acute and convalescent phases of COVID-19. The material from the prospective study consisted of cDNA or gDNA derived from T cells, B-cell-depleted T cells, or PBMCs. The dataset comprised deeply sampled blood TCRbeta repertoires from subjects exposed to, actively infected with, or recovered from COVID-19. The repertoires were released in a freely available public database meant as a resource for research on the immune response to SARS-CoV-2. The samples were drawn from the first 160 participants of the ongoing ImmuneRACE study and from over 950 subjects provided by 6 global collaborators. Sample metadata almost always included a de-identified subject ID, COVID-19 status, age in years and sex. Where HLA class I and class II types were available, the types were taken from metadata supplied by the sample provider, not from assay-based typing.

The investigation overall reported the following: How much clinical and demographic metadata was included differed by source and by participant, and the metadata was provided uncurated.

Here V drops 3 bases and J drops 5 bases, and the junction holds 7 bases not matched to any gene. The germline V gene gives CDR1 as SGHTA and CDR2 as FQGNSA. The CDR3 spans 15 residues, from the cysteine through the phenylalanine. Left in the record is the CDR3 DNA by itself, 45 bases read in frame from the first base. As concerns this clone: Its antigen is still unknown. Base qualities are not provided; no much larger clone lies one nucleotide away.

Collaborating institutions collected whole blood in K2EDTA tubes following their own protocols. For TCRbeta analysis, collaborators shipped samples in one of three forms: frozen whole blood, isolated PBMCs, or DNA extracted from either of those sample types. TCRbeta CDR3 regions were amplified from genomic DNA by means of the immunoSEQ Assay, a bias-controlled multiplex PCR. The authors' pipeline ran thus. The number of nucleated cells in each sample was estimated from the amplification of reference gene primers within the assay. To quantify the absolute abundance of each unique TCRbeta CDR3 rearrangement, sequence reads were collapsed and filtered. For each sample, productive Simpson clonality was calculated as the square root of Simpson's diversity index over productive rearrangements. Sourced from immuneACCESS, this table was stored by TCRdb with only in-frame sequences that have V and J called. A share of the clones is absent; for the studies checked, an unresolved V gene accounts for under half, and the remainder has no known explanation. V and J calls and clone size come straight from that table; D and trimming were deduced from the DNA. The sample table lists over 45,000 clones, 81% of them with a count of one. The ten most abundant clones make up about 26% of the sample.

The sequence came from a woman of 80 years or more with active or convalescent COVID-19. The sequenced sample consisted of peripheral blood. This sequence uses TRBV7-2 and TRBJ2-7; 10 of the junction bases match TRBD2. The CDR3 region: CASSFSGGPSNEQYF. The DNA sequence is as follows: TGTGCCAGCAGCTTTAGCGGGGGGCCCTCTAACGAGCAGTACTTC. This CDR3, with the reference TRBV7-2 and TRBJ2-7 proteins standing in past its ends, gives the full variable domain GAGVSQSPSNKVTEKGKDVELRCDPISGHTALYWYRQSLGQGLEFLIYFQGNSAPDKSGLPSDRFSAERTGGSVSTLTIQRTQQEDSAVYLCASSFSGGPSNEQYFGPGTRLTVT.